The TCR beta chain under discussion was sequenced for a study of post-analysis software for immune sequencing data. Regarding the study as a whole: Co-batched samples clustered tightly together by F measure. Higher frequency in patients than in controls was seen for several TRBV segments, with TRBV5-6, TRBV5-1 and TRBV20-1 among them.

This clonotype was seen only a few times. Its antigen remains unidentified. V gave up 6 bases and J gave up 3 bases, with 9 bases separating them. The germline CDR1 and CDR2 sequences are MDHEN and SYDVKM. This CDR3 comprises 13 residues. Each TCR beta cDNA library carried unique molecular identifiers. TCRdb reanalysed the PCR reads using MiXCR and keeps one entry per CDR3 protein. Here the sample spans approximately 690,000 distinct CDR3 sequences, 59% being singletons. The sequencing input was blood. The sequence was collected from a girl under 10 years old with multiple sclerosis. The chain employs TRBV28 and TRBJ2-1, with D uncertain. The CDR3 reads CASRVSIYNEQFF. CDR3 DNA sequence: TGTGCCAGCAGGGTATCCATCTACAATGAGCAGTTCTTC.